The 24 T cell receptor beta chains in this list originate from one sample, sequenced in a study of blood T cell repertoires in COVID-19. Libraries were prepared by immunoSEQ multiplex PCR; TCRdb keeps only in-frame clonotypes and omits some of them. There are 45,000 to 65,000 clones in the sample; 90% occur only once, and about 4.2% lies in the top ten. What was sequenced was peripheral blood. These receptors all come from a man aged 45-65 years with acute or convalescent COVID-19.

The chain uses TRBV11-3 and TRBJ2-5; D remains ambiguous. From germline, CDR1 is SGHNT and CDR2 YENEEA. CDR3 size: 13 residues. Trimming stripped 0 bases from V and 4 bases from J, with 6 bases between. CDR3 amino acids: CASSLDELETQYF. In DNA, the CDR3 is TGTGCCAGCAGCTTAGATGAGTTAGAGACCCAGTACTTC.

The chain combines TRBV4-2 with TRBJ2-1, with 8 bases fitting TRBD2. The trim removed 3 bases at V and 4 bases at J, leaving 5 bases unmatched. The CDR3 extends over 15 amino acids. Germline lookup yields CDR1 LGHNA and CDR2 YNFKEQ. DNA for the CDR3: TGTGCCAGCAGCCACGGACTAGCATCGTACAATGAGCAGTTCTTC. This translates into CASSHGLASYNEQFF.

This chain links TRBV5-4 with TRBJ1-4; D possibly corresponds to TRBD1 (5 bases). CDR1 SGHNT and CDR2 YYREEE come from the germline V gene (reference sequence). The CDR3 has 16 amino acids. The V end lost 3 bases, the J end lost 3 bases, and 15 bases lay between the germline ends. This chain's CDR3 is CASSSTAGSPNEKLFF. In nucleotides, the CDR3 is TGTGCCAGCAGCTCGACAGCGGGGAGTCCTAATGAAAAACTGTTTTTT. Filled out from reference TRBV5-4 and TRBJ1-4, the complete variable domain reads ETGVTQSPTHLIKTRGQQVTLRCSSQSGHNTVSWYQQALGQGPQFIFQYYREEENGRGNFPPRFSGLQFPNYSSELNVNALELDDSALYLCASSSTAGSPNEKLFFGSGTQLSVL.

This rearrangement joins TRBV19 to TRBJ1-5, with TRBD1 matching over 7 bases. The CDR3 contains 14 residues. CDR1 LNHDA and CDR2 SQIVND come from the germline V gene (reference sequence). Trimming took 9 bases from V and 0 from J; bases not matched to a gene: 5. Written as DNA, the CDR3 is TGTGCCAGCTCACAGGGGTATAGCAATCAGCCCCAGCATTTT. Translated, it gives CASSQGYSNQPQHF.

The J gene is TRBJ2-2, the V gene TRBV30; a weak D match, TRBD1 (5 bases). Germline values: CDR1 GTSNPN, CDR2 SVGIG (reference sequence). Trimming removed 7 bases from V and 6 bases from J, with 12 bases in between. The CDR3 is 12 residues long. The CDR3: CASSRGAGELFF. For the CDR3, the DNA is TGTGCCTCATCTAGGGGCGCCGGGGAGCTGTTTTTT.

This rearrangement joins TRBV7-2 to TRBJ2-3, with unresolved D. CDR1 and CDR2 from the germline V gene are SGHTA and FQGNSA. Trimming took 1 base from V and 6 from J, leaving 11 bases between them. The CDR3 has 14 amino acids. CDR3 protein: CASSLDLGGDTQYF. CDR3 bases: TGTGCCAGCAGCTTAGACTTAGGCGGCGATACGCAGTATTTT.

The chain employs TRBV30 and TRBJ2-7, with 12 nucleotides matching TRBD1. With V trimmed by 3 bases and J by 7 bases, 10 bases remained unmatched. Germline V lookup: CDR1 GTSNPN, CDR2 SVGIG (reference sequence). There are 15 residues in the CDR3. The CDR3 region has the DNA TGTGCCTGGAGCGCTTCGGGACAGGGGGCACGAGAGCAGTACTTC. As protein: CAWSASGQGAREQYF.

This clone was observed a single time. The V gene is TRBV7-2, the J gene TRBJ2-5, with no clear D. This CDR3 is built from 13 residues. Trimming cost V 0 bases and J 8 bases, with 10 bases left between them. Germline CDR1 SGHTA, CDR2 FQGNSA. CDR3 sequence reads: CASSLADTDTQYF. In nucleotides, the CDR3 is TGTGCCAGCAGCTTAGCTGACACGGATACCCAGTACTTC. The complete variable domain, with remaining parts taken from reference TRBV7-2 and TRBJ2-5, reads GAGVSQSPSNKVTEKGKDVELRCDPISGHTALYWYRQSLGQGLEFLIYFQGNSAPDKSGLPSDRFSAERTGGSVSTLTIQRTQQEDSAVYLCASSLADTDTQYFGPGTRLLVL.

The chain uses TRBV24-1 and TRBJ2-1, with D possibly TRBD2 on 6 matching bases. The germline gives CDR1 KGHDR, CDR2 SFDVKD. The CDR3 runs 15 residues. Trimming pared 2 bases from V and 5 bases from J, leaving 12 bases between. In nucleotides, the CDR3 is TGTGCCACCAGTGATTGGGCTAGCGCCCACAATGAGCAGTTCTTC. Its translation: CATSDWASAHNEQFF.

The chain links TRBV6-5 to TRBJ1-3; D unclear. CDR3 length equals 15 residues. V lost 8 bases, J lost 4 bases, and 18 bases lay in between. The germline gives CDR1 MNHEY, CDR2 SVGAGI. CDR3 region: CASELGGLTGNTIYF. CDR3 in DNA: TGTGCCAGCGAGCTTGGCGGCCTGACCGGAAACACCATATATTTT.

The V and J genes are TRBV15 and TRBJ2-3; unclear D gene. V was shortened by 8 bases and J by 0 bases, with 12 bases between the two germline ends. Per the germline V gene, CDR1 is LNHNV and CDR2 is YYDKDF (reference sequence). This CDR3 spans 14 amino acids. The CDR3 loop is CATSGGTSTDTQYF. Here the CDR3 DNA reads TGTGCCACCTCCGGCGGAACTAGCACAGATACGCAGTATTTT. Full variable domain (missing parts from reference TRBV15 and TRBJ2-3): DAMVIQNPRYQVTQFGKPVTLSCSQTLNHNVMYWYQQKSSQAPKLLFHYYDKDFNNEADTPDNFQSRRPNTSFCFLDIRSPGLGDTAMYLCATSGGTSTDTQYFGPGTRLTVL.

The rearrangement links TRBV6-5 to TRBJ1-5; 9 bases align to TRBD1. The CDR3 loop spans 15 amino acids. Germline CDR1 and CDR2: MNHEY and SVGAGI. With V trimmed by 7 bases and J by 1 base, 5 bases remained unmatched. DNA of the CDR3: TGTGCCAGCACCCAAGGGACAGGGAGCAATCAGCCCCAGCATTTT. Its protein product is CASTQGTGSNQPQHF.

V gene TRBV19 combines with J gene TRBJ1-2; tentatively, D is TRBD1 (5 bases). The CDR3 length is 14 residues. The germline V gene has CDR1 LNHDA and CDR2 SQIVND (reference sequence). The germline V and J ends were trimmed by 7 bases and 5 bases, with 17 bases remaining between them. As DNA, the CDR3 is TGTGCCAGTATGGGGCCAGGCAAGCTTTATGGCTACACCTTC. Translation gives CASMGPGKLYGYTF.

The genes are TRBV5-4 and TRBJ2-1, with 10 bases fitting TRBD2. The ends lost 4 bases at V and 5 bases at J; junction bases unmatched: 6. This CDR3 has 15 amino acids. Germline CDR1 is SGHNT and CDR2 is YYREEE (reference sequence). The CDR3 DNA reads TGTGCCAGCAGCCGGGGACTAGCGCGTGACAATGAGCAGTTCTTC. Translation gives CASSRGLARDNEQFF.

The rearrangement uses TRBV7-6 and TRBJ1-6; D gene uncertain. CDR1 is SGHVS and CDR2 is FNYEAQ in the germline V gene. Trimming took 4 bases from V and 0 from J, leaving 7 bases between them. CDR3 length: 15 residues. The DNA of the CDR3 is TGTGCCAGCAGCTCCCTGAGCTCCTATAATTCACCCCTCCACTTT. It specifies CASSSLSSYNSPLHF.

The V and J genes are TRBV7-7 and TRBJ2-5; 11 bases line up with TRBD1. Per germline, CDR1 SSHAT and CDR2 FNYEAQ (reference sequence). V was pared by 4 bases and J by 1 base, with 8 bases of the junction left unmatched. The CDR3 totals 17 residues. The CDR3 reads CASSSGQGALSQETQYF. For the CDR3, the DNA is TGTGCCAGCAGCTCCGGACAGGGGGCGTTGTCCCAAGAGACCCAGTACTTC. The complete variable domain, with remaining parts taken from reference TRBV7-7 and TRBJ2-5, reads GAGVSQSPRYKVTKRGQDVTLRCDPISSHATLYWYQQALGQGPEFLTYFNYEAQPDKSGLPSDRFSAERPEGSISTLTIQRTEQRDSAMYRCASSSGQGALSQETQYFGPGTRLLVL.

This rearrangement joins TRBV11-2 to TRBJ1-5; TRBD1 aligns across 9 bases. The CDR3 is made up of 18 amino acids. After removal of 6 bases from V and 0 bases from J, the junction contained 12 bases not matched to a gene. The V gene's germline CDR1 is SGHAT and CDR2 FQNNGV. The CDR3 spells CASRGRQGGRHSNQPQHF. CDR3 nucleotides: TGTGCCAGCAGAGGAAGACAGGGGGGAAGGCATAGCAATCAGCCCCAGCATTTT.

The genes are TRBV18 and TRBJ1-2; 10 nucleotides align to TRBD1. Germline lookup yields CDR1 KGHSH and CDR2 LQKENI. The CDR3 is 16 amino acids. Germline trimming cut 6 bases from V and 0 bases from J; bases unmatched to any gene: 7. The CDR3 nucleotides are TGTGCCAGCTCGCCAGACAGGGGGCTACCTAACTATGGCTACACCTTC. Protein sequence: CASSPDRGLPNYGYTF.

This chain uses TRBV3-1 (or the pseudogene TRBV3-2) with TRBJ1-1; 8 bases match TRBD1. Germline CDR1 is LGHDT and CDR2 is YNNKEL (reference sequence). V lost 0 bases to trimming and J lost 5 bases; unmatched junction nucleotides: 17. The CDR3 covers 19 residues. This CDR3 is CASSQDHRGDRKRRTEAFF. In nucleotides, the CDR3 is TGTGCCAGCAGCCAAGATCATCGAGGGGACAGGAAGAGGAGGACTGAAGCTTTCTTT.

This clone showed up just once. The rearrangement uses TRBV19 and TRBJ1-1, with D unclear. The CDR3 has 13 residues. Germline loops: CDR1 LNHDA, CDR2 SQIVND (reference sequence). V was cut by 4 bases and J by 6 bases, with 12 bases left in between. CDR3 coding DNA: TGTGCCAGTAGTACTTTCAGGTGGGCTGAAGCTTTCTTT. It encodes CASSTFRWAEAFF.

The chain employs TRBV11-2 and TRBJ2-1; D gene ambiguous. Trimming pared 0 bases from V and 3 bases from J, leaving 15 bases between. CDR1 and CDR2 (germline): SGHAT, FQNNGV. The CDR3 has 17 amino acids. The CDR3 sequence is CASSLDLLVEFYNEQFF. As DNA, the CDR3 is TGTGCCAGCAGCTTAGATCTGTTAGTCGAATTCTACAATGAGCAGTTCTTC.

CDR3 residues: CASSLGPGGPYEQYF. In nucleotides, the CDR3 is TGTGCCAGCAGTTTAGGCCCGGGAGGGCCCTACGAGCAGTACTTC. The genes are TRBV27 and TRBJ2-7; TRBD2 matches 8 bases. Germline CDR1 reads MNHEY; CDR2 reads SMNVEV (reference sequence). The CDR3 is 15 amino acids. With 2 bases clipped from V and 2 bases from J, the junction kept 5 bases outside the gene matches.

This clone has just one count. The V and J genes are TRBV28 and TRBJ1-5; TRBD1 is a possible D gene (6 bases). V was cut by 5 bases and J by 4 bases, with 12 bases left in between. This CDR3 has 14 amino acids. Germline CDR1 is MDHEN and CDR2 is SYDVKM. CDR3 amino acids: CASSGGGSNQPQHF. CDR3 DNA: TGTGCCAGCAGTGGGGGGGGCAGTAATCAGCCCCAGCATTTT.

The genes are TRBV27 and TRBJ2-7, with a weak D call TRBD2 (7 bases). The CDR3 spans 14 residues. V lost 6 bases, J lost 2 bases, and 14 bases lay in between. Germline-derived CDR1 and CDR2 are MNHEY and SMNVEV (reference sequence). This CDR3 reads CASSMTGGPYEQYF. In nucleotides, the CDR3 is TGTGCCAGCAGCATGACGGGGGGCCCCTACGAGCAGTACTTC.